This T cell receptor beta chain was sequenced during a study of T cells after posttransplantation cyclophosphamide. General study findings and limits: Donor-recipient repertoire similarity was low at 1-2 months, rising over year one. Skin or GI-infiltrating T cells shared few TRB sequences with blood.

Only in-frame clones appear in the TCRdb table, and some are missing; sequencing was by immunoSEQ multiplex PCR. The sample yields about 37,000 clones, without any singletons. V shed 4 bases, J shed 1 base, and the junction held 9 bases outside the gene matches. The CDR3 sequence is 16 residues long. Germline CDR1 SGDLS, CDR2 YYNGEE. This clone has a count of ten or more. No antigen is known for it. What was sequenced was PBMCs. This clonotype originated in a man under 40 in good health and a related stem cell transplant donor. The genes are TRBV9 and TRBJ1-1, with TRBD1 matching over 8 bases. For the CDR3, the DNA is TGTGCCAGCAGCCCGAATACAGGGGGGAGGAACACTGAAGCTTTCTTT. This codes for CASSPNTGGRNTEAFF. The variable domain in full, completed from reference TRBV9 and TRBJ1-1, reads DSGVTQTPKHLITATGQRVTLRCSPRSGDLSVYWYQQSLDQGLQFLIQYYNGEERAKGNILERFSAQQFPDLHSELNLSSLELGDSALYFCASSPNTGGRNTEAFFGQGTRLTVV.